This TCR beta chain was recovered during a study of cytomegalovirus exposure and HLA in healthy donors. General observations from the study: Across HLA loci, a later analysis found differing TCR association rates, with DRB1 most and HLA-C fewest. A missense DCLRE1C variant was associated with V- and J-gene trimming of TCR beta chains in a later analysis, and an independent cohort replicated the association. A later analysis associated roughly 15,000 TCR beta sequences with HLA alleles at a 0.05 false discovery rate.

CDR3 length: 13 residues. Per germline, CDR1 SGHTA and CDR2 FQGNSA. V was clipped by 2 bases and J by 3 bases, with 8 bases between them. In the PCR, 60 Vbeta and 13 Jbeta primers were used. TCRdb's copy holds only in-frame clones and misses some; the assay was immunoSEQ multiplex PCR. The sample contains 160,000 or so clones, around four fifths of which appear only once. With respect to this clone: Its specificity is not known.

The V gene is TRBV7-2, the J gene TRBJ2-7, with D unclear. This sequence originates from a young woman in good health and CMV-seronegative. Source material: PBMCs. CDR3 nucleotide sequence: TGTGCCAGCAGCTTACTGGCTAGCTACGAGCAGTACTTC. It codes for CASSLLASYEQYF.